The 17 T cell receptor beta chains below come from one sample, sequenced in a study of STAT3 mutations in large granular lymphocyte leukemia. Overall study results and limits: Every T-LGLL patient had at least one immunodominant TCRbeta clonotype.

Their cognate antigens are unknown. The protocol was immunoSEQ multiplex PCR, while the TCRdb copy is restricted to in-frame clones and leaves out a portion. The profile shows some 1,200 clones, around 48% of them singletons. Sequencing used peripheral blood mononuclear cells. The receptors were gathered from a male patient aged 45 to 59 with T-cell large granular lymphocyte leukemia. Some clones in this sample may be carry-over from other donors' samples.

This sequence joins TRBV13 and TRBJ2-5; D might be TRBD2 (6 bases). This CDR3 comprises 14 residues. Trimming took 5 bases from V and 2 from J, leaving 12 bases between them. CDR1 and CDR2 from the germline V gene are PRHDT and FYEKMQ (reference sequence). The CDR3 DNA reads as TGTGCCAGCAGCACCCCGGGACTTCAAGAGACCCAGTACTTC. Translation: CASSTPGLQETQYF.

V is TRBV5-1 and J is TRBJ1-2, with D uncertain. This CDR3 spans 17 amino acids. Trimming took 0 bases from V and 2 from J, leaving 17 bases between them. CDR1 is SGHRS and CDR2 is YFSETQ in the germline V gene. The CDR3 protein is CASSLAPGVGRNYGYTF. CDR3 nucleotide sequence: TGCGCCAGCAGCTTGGCTCCCGGAGTGGGCCGGAACTATGGCTACACCTTC.

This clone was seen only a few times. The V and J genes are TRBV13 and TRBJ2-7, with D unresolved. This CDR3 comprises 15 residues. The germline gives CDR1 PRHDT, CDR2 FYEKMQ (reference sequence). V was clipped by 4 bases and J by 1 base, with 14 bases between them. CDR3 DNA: TGTGCCAGCAGCTGTACGTGGGGATCATCCTACGAGCAGTACTTC. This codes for CASSCTWGSSYEQYF.

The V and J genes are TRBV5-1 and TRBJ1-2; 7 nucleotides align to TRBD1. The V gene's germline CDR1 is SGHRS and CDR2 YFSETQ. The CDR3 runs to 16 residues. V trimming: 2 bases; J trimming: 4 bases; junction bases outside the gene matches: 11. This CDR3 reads CASSFSDWDRGYGYTF. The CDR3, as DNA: TGCGCCAGCAGCTTTTCGGATTGGGACAGAGGCTATGGCTACACCTTC.

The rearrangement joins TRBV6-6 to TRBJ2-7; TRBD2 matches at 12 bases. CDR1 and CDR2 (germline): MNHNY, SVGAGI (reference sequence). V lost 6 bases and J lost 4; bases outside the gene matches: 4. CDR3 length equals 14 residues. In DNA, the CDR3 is TGTGCCAGCAGCTCCGGGACTAGCGGGTACGAGCAGTACTTC. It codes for CASSSGTSGYEQYF.

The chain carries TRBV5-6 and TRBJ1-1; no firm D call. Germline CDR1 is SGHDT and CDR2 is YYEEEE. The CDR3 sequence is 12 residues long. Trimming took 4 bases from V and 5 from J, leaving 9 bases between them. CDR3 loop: CASSEWRTEAFF. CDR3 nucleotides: TGTGCCAGCAGCGAATGGAGAACTGAAGCTTTCTTT.

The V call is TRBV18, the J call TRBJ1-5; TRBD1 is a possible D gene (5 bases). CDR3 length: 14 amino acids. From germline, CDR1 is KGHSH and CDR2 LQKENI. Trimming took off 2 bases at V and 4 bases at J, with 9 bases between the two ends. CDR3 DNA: TGTGCCAGCTCACCAGGGGCCATTAATCAGCCCCAGCATTTT. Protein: CASSPGAINQPQHF.

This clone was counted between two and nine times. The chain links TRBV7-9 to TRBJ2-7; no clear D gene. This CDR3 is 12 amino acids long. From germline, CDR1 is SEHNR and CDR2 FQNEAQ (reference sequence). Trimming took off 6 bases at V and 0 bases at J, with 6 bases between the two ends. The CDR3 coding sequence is TGTGCCAGCAGGTCCACCTCCTACGAGCAGTACTTC. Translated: CASRSTSYEQYF.

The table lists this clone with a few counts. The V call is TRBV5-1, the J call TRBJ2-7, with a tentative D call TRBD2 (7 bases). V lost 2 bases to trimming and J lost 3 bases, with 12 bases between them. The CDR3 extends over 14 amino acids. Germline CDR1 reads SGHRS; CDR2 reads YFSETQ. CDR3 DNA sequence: TGCGCCAGCAGCTTCCACAGGGAGGGCTACGAGCAGTACTTC. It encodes CASSFHREGYEQYF.

The CDR3 protein is CASSPRQETEAFF. The CDR3 DNA is TGTGCCAGCTCACCAAGACAGGAGACTGAAGCTTTCTTT. The chain uses TRBV18 and TRBJ1-1; tentatively, D is TRBD1 (6 bases). This CDR3 spans 13 amino acids. V was cut by 2 bases and J by 5 bases, with 9 bases left in between. CDR1 and CDR2 from the germline V gene are KGHSH and LQKENI.

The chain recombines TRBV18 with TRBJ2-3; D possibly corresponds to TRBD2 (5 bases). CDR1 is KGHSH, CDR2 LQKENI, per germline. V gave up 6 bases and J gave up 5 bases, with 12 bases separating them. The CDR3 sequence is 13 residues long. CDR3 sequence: CASSWERGDTQYF. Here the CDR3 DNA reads TGTGCCAGCTCCTGGGAGCGAGGAGATACGCAGTATTTT.

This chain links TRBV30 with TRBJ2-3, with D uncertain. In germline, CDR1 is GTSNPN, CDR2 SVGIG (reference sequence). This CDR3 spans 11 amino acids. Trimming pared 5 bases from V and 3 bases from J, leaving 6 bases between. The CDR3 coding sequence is TGTGCCTGGCGCCTGACAGATACGCAGTATTTT. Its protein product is CAWRLTDTQYF.

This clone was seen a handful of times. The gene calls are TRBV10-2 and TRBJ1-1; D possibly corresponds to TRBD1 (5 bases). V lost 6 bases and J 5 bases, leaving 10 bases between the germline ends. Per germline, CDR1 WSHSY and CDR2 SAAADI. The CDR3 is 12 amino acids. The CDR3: CASRWGKTEAFF. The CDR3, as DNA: TGCGCCAGCAGGTGGGGGAAAACTGAAGCTTTCTTT.

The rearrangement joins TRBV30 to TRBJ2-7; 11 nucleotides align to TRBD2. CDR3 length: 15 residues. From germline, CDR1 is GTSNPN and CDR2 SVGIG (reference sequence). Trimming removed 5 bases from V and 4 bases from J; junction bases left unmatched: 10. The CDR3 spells CAWQFLAGGRYEQYF. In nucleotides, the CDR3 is TGTGCCTGGCAGTTTTTAGCGGGAGGGCGTTACGAGCAGTACTTC.

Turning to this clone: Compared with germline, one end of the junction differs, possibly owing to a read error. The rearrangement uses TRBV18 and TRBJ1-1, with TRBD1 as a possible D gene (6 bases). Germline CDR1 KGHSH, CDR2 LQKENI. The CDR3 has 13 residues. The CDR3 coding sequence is TGTGCCAGCTCACGGGAGACAGGTGAGAGGTTGGAATTT. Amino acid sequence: CASSRETGERLEF.

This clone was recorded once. The CDR3 loop is CASSSSQGRKPYEQYF. The DNA for the CDR3 is TGTGCCAGCTCCTCGAGCCAGGGCCGGAAACCCTACGAGCAGTACTTC. This chain connects TRBV18 to TRBJ2-7; perhaps TRBD1 as D (5 bases). Per germline, CDR1 KGHSH and CDR2 LQKENI. V lost 6 bases to trimming and J lost 2 bases, with 20 bases between them. The CDR3 spans 16 residues.

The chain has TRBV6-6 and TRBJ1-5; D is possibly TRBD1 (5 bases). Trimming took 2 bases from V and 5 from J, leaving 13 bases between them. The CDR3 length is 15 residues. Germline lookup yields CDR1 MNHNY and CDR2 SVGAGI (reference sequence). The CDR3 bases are TGTGCCAGCAGTTACGAAATCCAGGGCTATCAGCCCCAGCATTTT. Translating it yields CASSYEIQGYQPQHF.